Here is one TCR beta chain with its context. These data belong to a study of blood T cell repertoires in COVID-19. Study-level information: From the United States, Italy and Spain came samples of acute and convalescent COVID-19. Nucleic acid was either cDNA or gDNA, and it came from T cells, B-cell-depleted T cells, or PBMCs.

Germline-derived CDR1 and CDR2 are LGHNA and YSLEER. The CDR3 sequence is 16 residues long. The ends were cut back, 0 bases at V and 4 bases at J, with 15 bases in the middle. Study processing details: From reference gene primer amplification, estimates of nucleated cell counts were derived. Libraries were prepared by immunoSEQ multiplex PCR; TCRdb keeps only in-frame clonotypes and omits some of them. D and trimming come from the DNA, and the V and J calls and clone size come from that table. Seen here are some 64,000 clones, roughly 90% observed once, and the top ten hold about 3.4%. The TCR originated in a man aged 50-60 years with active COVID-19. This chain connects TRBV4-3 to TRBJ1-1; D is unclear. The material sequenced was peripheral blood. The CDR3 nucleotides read TGCGCCAGCAGCCAAGATTCTGGCAGGTGGGCCACTGAAGCTTTCTTT. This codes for CASSQDSGRWATEAFF.